This T cell receptor (beta chain) derives from a study of T-cell memory formation after mild COVID-19. TCRdb fed the 5' RACE reads into MiXCR, producing one record per CDR3 protein. This sample has 550,000 to 600,000 distinct CDR3 sequences; roughly 17% occur once, and the top ten carry 8.1%. Germline V gives CDR1 SGHKS, CDR2 YYEKEE (reference sequence). There are 16 residues in the CDR3. V dropped 4 bases and J dropped 4; count of bases not matched to a gene: 6. About this clonotype itself: Its antigen is still unknown.

Study outcomes and limitations: Confirmation of SARS-CoV-2 specificity was lacking for second-wave clones peaking day 37.

Sequenced input: PBMCs or a T cell subset sorted from them (not recorded which). The source of this sequence is an adult woman who had mild COVID-19 (a few samples of this study predate the infection). Cell type and time point are not known. This rearrangement joins TRBV5-5 to TRBJ2-3, with 13 bases that match TRBD2. The DNA of the CDR3 is TGTGCCAGCAGCCTAGGACTAGCGGGGGCCGCAGATACGCAGTATTTT. Translated, it gives CASSLGLAGAADTQYF.